Below, 17 T cell receptor beta chains from the same sample are listed, as sequenced in a study of Graves' ophthalmopathy and Graves' hyperthyroidism. Amplifying from RNA transcripts, the study obtained TCR beta CDR3 regions. An initial RT-PCR round employing HTBI primers preceded a second-round multiplex PCR. TCRdb independently ran MiXCR on the multiplex PCR reads; one entry per CDR3 protein. The repertoire has around 1.1 million distinct CDR3 sequences, about 35% of them found once; the top ten carry roughly 10%. The sample consisted of peripheral blood or thyroid tissue (not recorded which). The receptors originated from an adult man with Graves' hyperthyroidism.

In the case of this clonotype: A read error is likely, as this CDR3 ends without the conserved phenylalanine or tryptophan. Because the CDR3's place on the DNA is in doubt, the DNA is left out and the CDR3 is given as listed by TCRdb. The chain recombines TRBV7-2 with TRBJ2-6; TRBD1 is the table's D call, not checked against the DNA. The CDR3 length is 10 residues, termini included. The germline V gene has CDR1 SGHTA and CDR2 FQGNSA. CDR3 residues: CASSFSQGTY.

This clonotype was detected ten times or more. The J gene is TRBJ2-2, the V gene TRBV9, with D perhaps matching TRBD1 or TRBD2 (5 bases each). CDR3 length equals 14 residues. CDR1 and CDR2 from the germline V gene are SGDLS and YYNGEE. The V gene lost 0 bases and the J gene lost 4 bases, with 7 bases spanning the gap. The CDR3 loop is CASSVAGGTGELFF. The CDR3 nucleotides read TGTGCCAGCAGCGTAGCTGGGGGCACCGGGGAGCTGTTTTTT.

This clonotype was recorded many times. V is TRBV5-6 and J is TRBJ1-1; D uncertain. V lost 3 bases, J lost 5 bases, and 14 bases lay in between. The CDR3 has 14 residues. From germline, CDR1 is SGHDT and CDR2 YYEEEE. This CDR3 is CASSWQAVGTEAFF. The CDR3 nucleotides are TGTGCCAGCAGCTGGCAGGCCGTGGGGACTGAAGCTTTCTTT.

This clonotype was recorded many times. CDR3 residues: CASSLSGANVLTF. The CDR3 DNA reads TGTGCCAGCAGCCTATCTGGGGCCAACGTCCTGACTTTC. The gene calls are TRBV12-3 or TRBV12-4 and TRBJ2-6; no firm D call. Trimming pared 6 bases from V and 1 base from J, leaving 4 bases between. The length of the CDR3 is 13 residues.

This clonotype has at least ten counts. The V and J genes are TRBV7-8 and TRBJ2-7, with 8 bases identical to TRBD2. V shed 2 bases and J 3 bases; nucleotides not matched to a gene: 6. From germline, CDR1 is SGHVS and CDR2 FQNEAQ. This CDR3 spans 15 amino acids. The CDR3 bases are TGTGCCAGCAGCTTATCCGGGAGGGGGGTCTACGAGCAGTACTTC. Protein: CASSLSGRGVYEQYF.

CDR3 in amino acids: CASSSYRGGGRGSYEQYF. CDR3 sequence (DNA): TGTGCCAGCAGTTCTTATAGGGGCGGGGGGCGGGGGTCCTACGAGCAGTACTTC. This chain links TRBV28 with TRBJ2-7, with 8 bases identical to TRBD2. The trim removed 4 bases at V and 1 base at J, leaving 15 bases unmatched. Looked up from germline, CDR1 is MDHEN and CDR2 is SYDVKM. The CDR3 spans 18 residues.

The chain joins TRBV7-2 to TRBJ2-6, with TRBD1 identical over 7 bases. From germline, CDR1 is SGHTA and CDR2 FQGNSA. V was clipped by 6 bases and J by 3 bases; unmatched bases: 8. The CDR3 contains 16 residues. CDR3 nucleotide sequence: TGTGCCAGCAGACCAACGACAGGGAGTGGGGCCAACGTCCTGACTTTC. The encoded protein is CASRPTTGSGANVLTF. Combining the CDR3 with reference TRBV7-2 and TRBJ2-6 gives the whole variable domain GAGVSQSPSNKVTEKGKDVELRCDPISGHTALYWYRQSLGQGLEFLIYFQGNSAPDKSGLPSDRFSAERTGGSVSTLTIQRTQQEDSAVYLCASRPTTGSGANVLTFGAGSRLTVL.

The chain employs TRBV29-1 and TRBJ1-6; 7 bases map to TRBD1. The germline V gene encodes CDR1 SQVTM and CDR2 ANQGSEA. This CDR3 contains 12 residues. The ends lost 1 base at V and 16 bases at J; junction bases unmatched: 7. For the CDR3, the DNA is TGCAGCGTTGAAGGTGTGGGCAGGGGGCTCCACTTT. Its protein product is CSVEGVGRGLHF.

J is TRBJ1-5 and V is TRBV9; 9 bases map to TRBD1. The V and J ends lost 0 bases and 2 bases, in that order; junction bases with no gene match: 6. CDR1 and CDR2 from the germline V gene are SGDLS and YYNGEE. The CDR3 has 17 residues. The CDR3 sequence: CASSVAGTGFGNQPQHF. The CDR3 nucleotides read TGTGCCAGCAGCGTAGCCGGGACAGGGTTCGGCAATCAGCCCCAGCATTTT.

Remarks on this clonotype: A read error may account for a junction end that differs from germline. The chain links TRBV10-2 to TRBJ1-2; weak D call: TRBD1 (5 bases). Germline CDR1 is WSHSY and CDR2 is SAAADI. The CDR3 length is 14 residues. The CDR3 nucleotides are TGCGGCAGCAGTGAATACGACAGAGAGTATGGCTACACCTTC. This sequence encodes CGSSEYDREYGYTF.

This clonotype appeared many times. The chain joins TRBV2 to TRBJ2-5; 7 positions agree with TRBD1. The CDR3 length is 14 residues. Germline V CDR1 and CDR2: SNHLY, FYNNEI. V gave up 7 bases and J gave up 5 bases; unmatched junction bases: 10. The CDR3 bases are TGTGCCAGCAAGAGAGCAGGGGGTGGCGAGACCCAGTACTTC. Amino acids: CASKRAGGGETQYF. Variable domain in full (rest from reference TRBV2 and TRBJ2-5): EPEVTQTPSHQVTQMGQEVILRCVPISNHLYFYWYRQILGQKVEFLVSFYNNEISEKSEIFDDQFSVERPDGSNFTLKIRSTKLEDSAMYFCASKRAGGGETQYFGPGTRLLVL.

The CDR3 is CASSLFQGQQYF. The CDR3 DNA follows: TGCGCCAGCAGCTTGTTCCAGGGACAGCAGTACTTC. This rearrangement joins TRBV5-1 to TRBJ2-7; D may match TRBD1 or TRBD2 (5 bases each). The CDR3 is made up of 12 amino acids. Looked up from germline, CDR1 is SGHRS and CDR2 is YFSETQ. Deletions cut 1 base from V and 8 bases from J, with 10 bases between.

V usage is TRBV19 and J usage is TRBJ2-5, with D perhaps TRBD2 (5 bases). This CDR3 spans 13 amino acids. CDR1 LNHDA and CDR2 SQIVND come from the germline V gene (reference sequence). V lost 5 bases, J lost 6 bases, and 13 bases lay in between. The CDR3 reads CASSGRTGKTQYF. Written as DNA, the CDR3 is TGTGCCAGTAGTGGCAGGACGGGAAAGACCCAGTACTTC.

The V call is TRBV6-5, the J call TRBJ1-1; D unresolved. The CDR3 contains 14 residues. Trimming left V 7 bases short and J 4 bases short, with 16 bases between. Germline-derived CDR1 and CDR2 are MNHEY and SVGAGI. The CDR3 sequence: CASTQWLVGTEAFF. CDR3 coding DNA: TGTGCCAGCACACAATGGTTAGTCGGCACTGAAGCTTTCTTT.

J is TRBJ1-1 and V is TRBV20-1, with 9 positions matching TRBD1. There are 14 residues in the CDR3. Trimming cost V 3 bases and J 1 base; bases outside gene matches: 3. Germline CDR1 reads DFQATT; CDR2 reads SNEGSKA (reference sequence). The CDR3 coding sequence is TGCAGTGCTAGGGAGGGACAGGGGAACACTGAAGCTTTCTTT. Encoded protein: CSAREGQGNTEAFF.

This clonotype was detected ten times or more. This chain links TRBV19 with TRBJ1-5; D possibly corresponds to TRBD1 (5 bases). Trimming shortened V by 3 bases and J by 5 bases, and 20 bases separated the two germline ends. The CDR3 runs 17 residues. Germline CDR1 reads LNHDA; CDR2 reads SQIVND (reference sequence). The CDR3, as DNA: TGTGCCAGTAGTATTCCGAGTTGGCAGGGAGGCGATCAGCCCCAGCATTTT. It is translated as CASSIPSWQGGDQPQHF. The full variable domain, in which reference TRBV19 and TRBJ1-5 provide the parts outside the CDR3, is DGGITQSPKYLFRKEGQNVTLSCEQNLNHDAMYWYRQDPGQGLRLIYYSQIVNDFQKGDIAEGYSVSREKKESFPLTVTSAQKNPTAFYLCASSIPSWQGGDQPQHFGDGTRLSIL.

This clonotype was detected a few times. The chain uses TRBV7-9 and TRBJ1-2, with D perhaps TRBD1 (5 bases). V was cut by 5 bases and J by 7 bases, with 14 bases left in between. This CDR3 is 13 amino acids long. Germline V CDR1 and CDR2: SEHNR, FQNEAQ (reference sequence). CDR3 loop: CASSTAGVGGYTF. The DNA of the CDR3 is TGTGCCAGCAGCACCGCGGGGGTTGGTGGCTACACCTTC.